This TCR beta chain was observed in a study of T-cell reconstitution after alpha-beta-depleted transplantation in children. Study conclusions and caveats: TCRbeta diversity was high at day 60 in some patients (a result of surviving recipient T cells and thymic progenitors). Once a year had passed after transplant, T-cell counts and diversity came mostly from newly produced T cells.

The authors prepared the TCRbeta library with unique molecular identifiers. Each CDR3 protein is one row after TCRdb ran MiXCR on the PCR reads. The table records approximately 85,000 distinct CDR3 sequences, about 16% of them present only once. V lost 4 bases to trimming and J lost 4 bases, with 13 bases between them. CDR1 DFQATT and CDR2 SNEGSKA come from the germline V gene (reference sequence). This CDR3 has 13 residues. This clonotype was picked up a small number of times. The antigen is unknown. This chain connects TRBV20-1 to TRBJ2-5, with D unresolved. The clonotype comes from a male patient under 10 years old who had a stem cell transplant for acute lymphoblastic leukemia, so the T cells may come from the graft donor. The sample here was PBMCs, mostly from graft donor cells, taken 180 days after TCRalphabeta/CD19-depleted stem cell transplant. CDR3 amino acids: CSATTPELETQYF. The CDR3 DNA follows: TGCAGTGCTACAACCCCCGAATTAGAGACCCAGTACTTC.